Listed below are T cell receptor beta chains from one sample, sequenced in a study of control samples from healthy donors and cancer patients. The method was immunoSEQ multiplex PCR; TCRdb's version includes in-frame clones alone and lacks a portion of them. Found here are 75,000 to 100,000 clones, 70% to 90% of them singletons; the top ten hold 0.95% to 1.5%. The sequenced material came from blood. The receptors derive from a woman aged 45-59 years in good health. CDR3s include the opening cysteine and the closing phenylalanine or tryptophan. The D gene is left open where the match is weak. Clone size is not always given. Where it is, it says once, few, many or a class for expanded clones.

V gene	D gene	clone size	J gene	CDR3 DNA	CDR3 protein
TRBV21-1	-	-	TRBJ2-7	TGTGCCAGCAGCAAAGGGACAGGTCGACGGGATCCCTACGAGCAGTACTTC	CASSKGTGRRDPYEQYF
TRBV7-3	TRBD1	-	TRBJ1-1	TGTGCCAGCAGCCCGGGACAGGTGGGAACTGAAGCTTTCTTT	CASSPGQVGTEAFF
TRBV10-3	TRBD1	-	TRBJ1-2	TGTGCCATCAGAGGACTCGGGACAGGGGATGGCTACACCTTC	CAIRGLGTGDGYTF
TRBV5-8	TRBD2	-	TRBJ2-7	TGTGCCAGCTGCTTGTATCTGGGGGGGCGGGAGGAGGCCAGCGAGCAGTACTTC	CASCLYLGGREEASEQYF
TRBV7-3	TRBD1	few	TRBJ1-2	TGTGCCAGCAGCTTAACTCCAGGGGGCACCGCAGGCTATGGCTACACCTTC	CASSLTPGGTAGYGYTF
TRBV11-3	TRBD1	-	TRBJ1-2	TGTGCCAGCAGCCCAGACACAGGGGTCTATGGCTACACCTTC	CASSPDTGVYGYTF
TRBV4-3	-	-	TRBJ1-2	TGCGCCAGCAGCCAAGCCCCCCGGGGAGGGTATGGCTACACCTTC	CASSQAPRGGYGYTF
TRBV5-1	TRBD1	-	TRBJ1-5	TGCGCCAGCAGCCCGGGACAGGGCTCGGGGCCCCAGCATTTT	CASSPGQGSGPQHF
TRBV7-2	TRBD1	-	TRBJ1-1	TGTGCCAGCAGCTTAATACAGGGGGCTATAACTGAAGCTTTCTTT	CASSLIQGAITEAFF
TRBV28	-	-	TRBJ2-1	TGTGCCAGCAGGGGCGACAATGAGCAGTTCTTC	CASRGDNEQFF
TRBV20-1	-	-	TRBJ1-3	TGCAGTGCTAGTACAGGGAACTCTGGAAACACCATATATTTT	CSASTGNSGNTIYF
TRBV6-4	TRBD1	once	TRBJ1-4	TGTGCCAGCAGTGAGTCACAGGGGGATGAAAAACTGTTTTTT	CASSESQGDEKLFF
TRBV10-3	-	-	TRBJ2-3	TGTGCCATCAGGGGCCGGGCCTTGCTGGCGGATACGCAGTATTTT	CAIRGRALLADTQYF
TRBV6-5	TRBD1	-	TRBJ2-7	TGTGCCAGCAGACCGGGACAGGGGGGATCCTACGAGCAGTACTTC	CASRPGQGGSYEQYF
TRBV2	TRBD1	-	TRBJ2-7	TGTGCCAGCAGTGCCACAGGGGTCGAGCAGTACTTC	CASSATGVEQYF
TRBV6-6	-	once	TRBJ1-5	TGTGCCAGCAATAGACAGGACCGCAATCAGCCCCAGCATTTT	CASNRQDRNQPQHF
TRBV5-5	-	-	TRBJ2-1	TGTGCCAGCAGCTTGTATCAAGCACGAGAGCAGTTCTTC	CASSLYQAREQFF
TRBV5-1	-	-	TRBJ1-2	TGCGCCAGCAGCATCGACTTCGGGGATTATGGCTACACCTTC	CASSIDFGDYGYTF
TRBV19	-	-	TRBJ2-7	TGTGCCAGTAGTATAGGGGGCCAGGGGAGCTACGAGCAGTACTTC	CASSIGGQGSYEQYF
TRBV7-9	-	-	TRBJ1-1	TGTGCCAGCAGCTTGGGACTGCGGATGAACACTGAAGCTTTCTTT	CASSLGLRMNTEAFF
TRBV7-9	-	-	TRBJ1-6	TGTGCCAGCAGCCCTAATCTAGGGCTTAATTCACCCCTCCACTTT	CASSPNLGLNSPLHF
TRBV4-1	-	once	TRBJ2-2	TGCGCCAGCAGGCCAGATGGACTTACAAACACCGGGGAGCTGTTTTTT	CASRPDGLTNTGELFF
TRBV15	-	few	TRBJ2-1	TGTGCCACCATGCCGAGGGGGTCCTACAATGAGCAGTTCTTC	CATMPRGSYNEQFF
TRBV5-1	-	-	TRBJ2-5	TGCGCCAGCAGCTTGAGCGCCCGGTCCCTCAAAGAGACCCAGTACTTC	CASSLSARSLKETQYF
TRBV5-1	TRBD1	few	TRBJ1-2	TGCGCCAGCAGCCGCTCCGGGACAGGGAACTATGGCTACACCTTC	CASSRSGTGNYGYTF
TRBV12-3/TRBV12-4	TRBD2	-	TRBJ2-7	TGTGCCACCCGGGGGGGTAACGGCGAGCAGTACTTC	CATRGGNGEQYF
TRBV28	-	-	TRBJ2-7	TGTGCCAGCAGGGAGGGGGACCCTTCCTACGAGCAGTACTTC	CASREGDPSYEQYF
TRBV11-2	TRBD1	-	TRBJ1-4	TGTGCCAGCAGCTTAGATTTTACAGGGGGGAGGATTGAAAAACTGTTTTTT	CASSLDFTGGRIEKLFF
TRBV6-2/TRBV6-3	TRBD1	-	TRBJ1-5	TGTGCCAGCAGCCCTCGACAGGGGGGCTGGAAATTACCCCAGCATTTT	CASSPRQGGWKLPQHF
TRBV19	-	-	TRBJ1-1	TGTGCCAGTACCAGCTGGGGAATGAACACTGAAGCTTTCTTT	CASTSWGMNTEAFF
TRBV5-4	-	-	TRBJ1-2	TGTGCCAGCAGCCACCCCCCCAAGTGGAAGGGTGGCTACACCTTC	CASSHPPKWKGGYTF
TRBV5-4	-	-	TRBJ1-2	TGTGCCAGCAGCTGGGAACGGGACTCCTATGGCTACACCTTC	CASSWERDSYGYTF
TRBV29-1	TRBD1	-	TRBJ1-2	TGCAGCGCCCGGACAGGGGGCTATGGCTACACCTTC	CSARTGGYGYTF
TRBV27	TRBD2	-	TRBJ2-7	TGTGCCAGCAGTCCACTAGCGGGGGGTACCTACGAGCAGTACTTC	CASSPLAGGTYEQYF
TRBV5-1	-	once	TRBJ1-4	TGCGCCAGCAGCTTGGGATCTGCAGGGATTAATGAAAAACTGTTTTTT	CASSLGSAGINEKLFF
TRBV7-2	-	-	TRBJ1-1	TGTGCCAGCAGCTTAGCACGAGAGAAGGAAGCTTTCTTT	CASSLAREKEAFF
TRBV28	-	-	TRBJ2-7	TGTGCCAGCAGTTCCCCACTAGGCTACGAGCAGTACTTC	CASSSPLGYEQYF
TRBV7-2	-	-	TRBJ2-1	TGTGCCAGCAGCTTAAGGCAGAGCTCCTACAATGAGCAGTTCTTC	CASSLRQSSYNEQFF
TRBV7-2	-	-	TRBJ1-2	TGTGCCAGCAGTCCGGGGATGACGGGGGGCTACACCTTC	CASSPGMTGGYTF
TRBV20-1	-	once	TRBJ1-2	TGCAGTCCCGGCAGAAACTATGGCTACACCTTC	CSPGRNYGYTF
TRBV10-3	-	-	TRBJ2-2	TGTGCCATCAAATTGGACAGCAACACCGGGGAGCTGTTTTTT	CAIKLDSNTGELFF
TRBV18	TRBD1	-	TRBJ2-2	TGTGCCAGCTCACCACCGGACAGGGGAACCGGGGAGCTGTTTTTT	CASSPPDRGTGELFF
TRBV27	TRBD1	-	TRBJ1-1	TGTGCCAGCAGTTCGCCATACAGGGGGCAGGGGACTGAAGCTTTCTTT	CASSSPYRGQGTEAFF
TRBV19	TRBD1	-	TRBJ1-5	TGTGCCAGTAGTGCGGGAAGGGGGACAGGGTTTAGATATAGCAATCAGCCCCAGCATTTT	CASSAGRGTGFRYSNQPQHF
TRBV15	TRBD1	-	TRBJ2-5	TGTGCCACCAGCAGAGTCGGGACAGCCAAAGAGACCCAGTACTTC	CATSRVGTAKETQYF
TRBV6-5	TRBD2	-	TRBJ2-1	TGTGCCAGCAGTTACCAACTAGCGGGAATCGATGAGCAGTTCTTC	CASSYQLAGIDEQFF
TRBV5-1	-	once	TRBJ1-4	TGCGCCAGCAGCTTGCAAGGGGCGAGGGAAAAACTGTTTTTT	CASSLQGAREKLFF
TRBV7-9	-	-	TRBJ2-7	TGTGCCAGCAGCTTAGCAACAACCTACGAGCAGTACTTC	CASSLATTYEQYF
TRBV3-1/TRBV3-2	-	-	TRBJ2-3	TGTGCCAGCAGCGACCTTATGAGCAGAAGCACAGATACGCAGTATTTT	CASSDLMSRSTDTQYF
TRBV25-1	TRBD2	-	TRBJ2-3	TGTGCCAGCAGTGAATGGGCTAGCGGGGATCTGAATACGCAGTATTTT	CASSEWASGDLNTQYF
TRBV6-5	-	once	TRBJ1-2	TGTGCCAGCAGCCCCTGGAGACTTCAAGGCTACACCTTC	CASSPWRLQGYTF
TRBV23-1	TRBD2	-	TRBJ2-3	TGCGCCAGCAGTCAATCGAGACTAGCGGGAGAAACAGATACGCAGTATTTT	CASSQSRLAGETDTQYF